The following is a T cell receptor (beta chain) sequence with its context. Its antigen is unidentified. Four subsets defined by CD45RA and CD27 were sorted after CD3, CD4, CD8 and live/dead staining. Sorting gates: effector memory CD45RA-CD27-, EMRA CD45RA+CD27-. An equimolar mix of two oligonucleotides served as the beta constant-region primer for TRBC1 and TRBC2. Nested alpha and beta constant-region primers with the SP2 primer drove four PCR rounds on ligated cDNA. MiXCR, run by TCRdb on the UMI-ligation and nested PCR reads, gives a single entry per CDR3 protein. The data contain tens of thousands of distinct CDR3 sequences, roughly a tenth of them singletons. The sample belongs to a study of naive and memory T cell subsets. The germline V and J ends were trimmed by 0 bases and 3 bases, with 6 bases remaining between them. The CDR3 has 13 amino acids. The germline CDR1 and CDR2 sequences are SGHNT and YYREEE (reference sequence).

Findings and limits, study-wide: In naive cells, over 85% of TCR sequences were seen only once.

The sample was effector memory CD4+ T cells from blood. Subset denoted: effector memory, CD45RA- CD27-. The sequence was collected from a human donor in good health. This chain uses TRBV5-4 with TRBJ1-1; D not certain. Written as DNA, the CDR3 is TGTGCCAGCAGCTTGGGGCCACACACTGAAGCTTTCTTT. Amino acid sequence: CASSLGPHTEAFF.